This T cell receptor beta chain originates from a study of blood T cell repertoires in COVID-19. Study details: Researchers got acute and convalescent COVID-19 samples from the United States, Italy and Spain. T cells, B-cell-depleted T cells, or PBMCs supplied cDNA or gDNA.

Clones were sequenced by immunoSEQ multiplex PCR, and TCRdb holds only the in-frame ones, with some missing. Altogether about 150,000 clones are present, around four fifths being singletons, with the ten largest covering around 20%. The clonotype was recovered from a woman between 65 and 79 years old who had recovered from COVID-19. The sequencing sample was made of peripheral blood.

CDR3 nucleotides: TGTGCCAGCAGCTCCGGGACTAGCGGGAGCAGCCTGGGAACCGGGGAGCTGTTTTTT. It yields the protein CASSSGTSGSSLGTGELFF. The chain uses TRBV5-4 and TRBJ2-2, with 14 bases that match TRBD2. The CDR3 consists of 19 residues. Germline-derived CDR1 and CDR2 are SGHNT and YYREEE (reference sequence). The ends lost 3 bases at V and 5 bases at J; junction bases unmatched: 12.